Listed here are 5 T cell receptor beta chains from one sample, sequenced in a study of preoperative IRX-2 immunotherapy in early breast cancer. Sample treatment: preoperative locoregional IRX-2 cytokine immunotherapy. Assay: immunoSEQ multiplex PCR; the TCRdb copy retains only in-frame clones and omits some. This table has around 38,000 clones, 70% to 85% appearing once. The sample in question was tumor tissue, obtained after IRX-2 immunotherapy. These receptors came from a human donor with breast cancer.

About this clone: The sample contains more than one DNA sequence encoding this CDR3. The chain employs TRBV10-1 and TRBJ2-5, with 8 bases fitting TRBD2. J gave up 1 base and V 2 bases, and 0 bases lay outside the gene matches. This CDR3 is built from 14 residues. Per germline, CDR1 WNHNN and CDR2 SYGVQD (reference sequence). CDR3 sequence: CASSESGGQETQYF. Here the CDR3 DNA reads TGCGCCAGCAGTGAGAGCGGGGGCCAAGAGACCCAGTACTTC.

This clone was recorded once. The V gene is TRBV19, the J gene TRBJ2-4; possible D gene TRBD1, 6 bases. The germline V and J ends were trimmed by 6 bases and 0 bases, with 18 bases remaining between them. The CDR3 is made up of 17 amino acids. Germline-derived CDR1 and CDR2 are LNHDA and SQIVND (reference sequence). The CDR3 DNA is TGTGCCAGTAGACCTCATACAGGGCAGTTAGCCAAAAACATTCAGTACTTC. Translating it yields CASRPHTGQLAKNIQYF.

The chain joins TRBV11-3 to TRBJ2-7; unclear D gene. CDR1 SGHNT and CDR2 YENEEA come from the germline V gene. Trimming took 0 bases from V and 4 from J, leaving 10 bases between them. This CDR3 spans 14 amino acids. The CDR3 bases are TGTGCCAGCAGCTTAGACTCCAGTGGTTACGAGCAGTACTTC. It specifies CASSLDSSGYEQYF.

J is TRBJ2-7 and V is TRBV5-1; TRBD2 is a possible D gene (5 bases). The CDR3 is 14 amino acids. Trimming took off 2 bases at V and 0 bases at J, with 9 bases between the two ends. Germline V gene data show CDR1 as SGHRS and CDR2 as YFSETQ. This CDR3 is CASSLSTSSYEQYF. As DNA, the CDR3 is TGCGCCAGCAGCTTATCAACTAGCTCCTACGAGCAGTACTTC.

This rearrangement joins TRBV16 to TRBJ1-5; tentatively, D is TRBD1 (6 bases). The CDR3 sequence is 15 residues long. Germline CDR1 and CDR2: KGHSY and FQNENV. V lost 0 bases and J 7 bases, leaving 13 bases between the germline ends. In DNA, the CDR3 is TGTGCCAGCAGCCAATCAGGGGGGATCGGCCAGCCCCAGCATTTT. This sequence encodes CASSQSGGIGQPQHF. Looking up the rest from reference TRBV16 and TRBJ1-5 gives the full variable domain: GEEVAQTPKHLVRGEGQKAKLYCAPIKGHSYVFWYQQVLKNEFKFLISFQNENVFDETGMPKERFSAKCLPNSPCSLEIQATKLEDSAVYFCASSQSGGIGQPQHFGDGTRLSIL.